This T cell receptor beta chain was identified during a study of T cell changes during pregnancy in multiple sclerosis. The method was immunoSEQ multiplex PCR; TCRdb's version includes in-frame clones alone and lacks a portion of them. The sample consists of about 44,000 clones, 80% to 90% of them appearing once. The V end was cut by 4 bases, the J end by 0 bases, with 13 bases between. Germline V gene data show CDR1 as SGHTS and CDR2 as YDEGEE. The CDR3 length is 16 residues. The specimen was CD4+ T cells from peripheral blood mononuclear cells, collected after pregnancy. This clonotype was obtained from a female donor with multiple sclerosis, enrolled in a pregnancy study. V and J are TRBV5-8 and TRBJ1-4; D remains ambiguous. The CDR3 bases are TGTGCCAGCAGCCTAAACGAGGGAGCAACTAATGAAAAACTGTTTTTT. Its protein is CASSLNEGATNEKLFF.